A single sample is the source of the 3 T cell receptor beta chains below, sequenced in a study of CD8+CD57+ T cells in acquired aplastic anemia (dated by TCRdb to between 2017 and 2018). Sequencing relied on an Illumina HiSeq 2000. Profiling of TCR beta VDJ combinations and CDR3 sequences used genomic DNA as the template. TCRdb itself trimmed the public reads at Q25 with fastp, ran MiXCR and retained productive beta chains. One record per CDR3 amino acid sequence lists the most common genes and DNA. The sample table contains some 160,000 distinct CDR3 sequences; only one count was recorded for approximately 51% of them. The ten most abundant clones make up roughly 2.9% of the sample. Flow cytometry had shown CD8+CD57+ cell expansion in the patients selected for sequencing. Specimen: sorted CD4+, CD8+, or CD8+CD57+ T cells (not recorded which) from PBMCs. These receptors originate from a human donor with aplastic anemia.

This clonotype was found a few times. This sequence joins TRBV2 and TRBJ1-1, with D possibly matching TRBD1 (6 bases). Germline assignment: CDR1 SNHLY and CDR2 FYNNEI. The CDR3 consists of 13 residues. Trimming took off 2 bases at V and 6 bases at J, with 10 bases between the two ends. As DNA, the CDR3 is TGTGCCAGCAGTGAACCAGGGGTCCCTGAAGCTTTCTTT. It is translated as CASSEPGVPEAFF.

This clonotype was observed a single time. At one end the junction does not follow the germline gene, possibly because of a read error. The chain recombines TRBV7-9 with TRBJ1-1; possibly TRBD1 for D (5 bases). The CDR3 is made up of 12 amino acids. In germline, CDR1 is SEHNR, CDR2 FQNEAQ (reference sequence). The CDR3 protein is CASSLEGLEAFF. CDR3 nucleotide sequence: TGCGCCAGCAGCTTGGAGGGACTGGAGGCTTTCTTT.

The chain combines TRBV30 with TRBJ1-1; 7 nucleotides align to TRBD1. The CDR3 runs 12 residues. The V segment lost 8 bases and the J segment 0 bases; nucleotides outside the gene matches: 3. Per the germline V gene, CDR1 is GTSNPN and CDR2 is SVGIG (reference sequence). The CDR3 is CAGQEMNTEAFF. The CDR3 DNA follows: TGTGCCGGACAGGAAATGAACACTGAAGCTTTCTTT.